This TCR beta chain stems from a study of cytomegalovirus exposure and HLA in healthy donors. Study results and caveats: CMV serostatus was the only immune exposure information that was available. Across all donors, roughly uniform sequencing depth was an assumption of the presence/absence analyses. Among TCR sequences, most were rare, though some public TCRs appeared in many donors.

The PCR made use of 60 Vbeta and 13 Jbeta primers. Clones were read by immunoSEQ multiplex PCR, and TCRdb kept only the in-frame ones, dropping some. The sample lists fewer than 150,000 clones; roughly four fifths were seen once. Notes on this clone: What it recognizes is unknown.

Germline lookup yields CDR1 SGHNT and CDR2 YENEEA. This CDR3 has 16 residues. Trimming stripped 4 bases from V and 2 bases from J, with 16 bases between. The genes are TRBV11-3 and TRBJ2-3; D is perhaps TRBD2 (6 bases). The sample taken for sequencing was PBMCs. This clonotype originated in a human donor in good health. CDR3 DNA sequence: TGTGCCAGCAGCTCCCCCGATAGCGGTATCACAGATACGCAGTATTTT. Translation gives CASSSPDSGITDTQYF.